The present T cell receptor (beta chain) was sequenced within a study of beta chain features in type 1 diabetes. The sample holds a few counts of this clone. The antigen remains undetermined. The V gene lost 7 bases and the J gene lost 10 bases, with 26 bases spanning the gap. The V gene's germline CDR1 is SGDLS and CDR2 YYNGEE. The CDR3 length is 16 residues. Sequencing targeted expressed TCRB transcripts, as all isolated RNA had been reverse transcribed. TCRdb's table, derived via immunoSEQ multiplex PCR, lists solely in-frame clones and lacks some. The repertoire holds about 320,000 clones, 12% to 15% seen once, with approximately 7% in the top ten. Broader study findings: Patients with type 1 diabetes showed fewer VDJ junction insertions and more deletions. In cDNA sequencing, cells with high TCR expression could be over-represented. The naive, central memory and Treg TCRB repertoires looked more alike in patients than they did in healthy donors.

The specimen was central memory CD4+ T cells from blood. The chain is built from TRBV9 and TRBJ2-2; D is possibly TRBD2 (6 bases). This clonotype was sampled from a man aged 25-45 years in good health. CDR3 nucleotide sequence: TGTGCCAGCGGGCCCCCCGGGACGGGGGAACCAAAGGAGCTGTTTTTT. It codes for CASGPPGTGEPKELFF.